The source of this TCR beta chain is a study of CD8+ T cells in alopecia areata. The table lists this clone with a few counts. What it recognizes is unknown. Gene and germline names: mouse. The sequenced fragment ends 4 residues before the CDR3 boundary, so the rest is inferred from the germline J gene. Extraction and reverse transcription of RNA yielded cDNA as the sequencing template. Repertoires were generated with immunoSEQ multiplex PCR, while TCRdb's copy carries only in-frame clones and drops some. The sample contains over 250,000 clones, none of them singletons. The pooled cutaneous lymph node cells were sorted using several markers (CD4, CD8alpha, NKG2D, NKG2ACE and others). This CDR3 comprises 13 residues. CDR1 GKSSPN and CDR2 SITVG come from the germline V gene. Broader study findings: Unlike in mice, where it was clearer, TCR sharing across patients was less clear, possibly HLA-related. Normal scalp showed lower clonality than lesional scalp, especially alopecia totalis/universalis.

The receptor comes from a C3H/HeJ mouse with alopecia areata. Strain haplotype at MHC: H2-k. The source material was CD4+ T cells sorted from a lymph node. The chain uses TRBV31 and TRBJ2-1, with D possibly matching TRBD1 (6 bases). This chain's CDR3 is CAWSLPGEAEQFF. Partial CDR3 DNA: TGTGCCTGGAGTCTACCAGGGGAGGCT.